Below, 13 T cell receptor beta chains from the same sample are listed, as sequenced in a study of T-cell reconstitution after alpha-beta-depleted transplantation in children. During its preparation, the TCRbeta library received unique molecular identifiers. A single record per CDR3 protein comes from TCRdb applying MiXCR to the PCR reads. The sample gives hundreds of thousands of distinct CDR3 sequences, around 18% of which show up once; 3% to 4% is in the top ten. The sequencing used PBMCs from the stem cell graft donor, collected from the stem cell graft. All receptors derive from a human donor who donated a stem cell graft to a child with acute lymphoblastic leukemia.

This clonotype was counted between two and nine times. The J gene is TRBJ2-7, the V gene TRBV9; D may be TRBD1 or TRBD2 (5 bases each). V lost 2 bases to trimming and J lost 7 bases, with 19 bases between them. This CDR3 region has 15 residues. Germline V lookup: CDR1 SGDLS, CDR2 YYNGEE. CDR3 nucleotide sequence: TGTGCCAGCAGCGTGGGGGACCGGGCTCTAGCTGAGCAGTACTTC. The encoded protein is CASSVGDRALAEQYF.

This clonotype turned up a few times. The rearrangement joins TRBV10-2 to TRBJ2-2; D might be TRBD2 (5 bases). The ends were cut back, 5 bases at V and 6 bases at J, with 16 bases in the middle. The CDR3 has 15 amino acids. From germline, CDR1 is WSHSY and CDR2 SAAADI. CDR3 sequence reads: CASSISDRISGELFF. The CDR3 DNA follows: TGCGCCAGCAGTATTAGCGACCGAATCTCCGGGGAGCTGTTTTTT.

This clonotype has a handful of counts. The chain uses TRBV5-1 and TRBJ2-2; D might be TRBD2 (5 bases). The germline V gene encodes CDR1 SGHRS and CDR2 YFSETQ. V lost 8 bases, J lost 5 bases, and 16 bases lay in between. The CDR3 is 14 residues long. The chain's CDR3 is CARARPSRTGELFF. CDR3 nucleotide sequence: TGCGCCAGGGCGCGGCCTAGCAGGACCGGGGAGCTGTTTTTT.

This clonotype occurred many times. The chain employs TRBV13 and TRBJ2-3; TRBD2 aligns across 10 bases. The J segment lost 2 bases and the V segment lost 5 bases, leaving 7 bases of the junction unmatched. Germline CDR1 is PRHDT and CDR2 is FYEKMQ (reference sequence). This CDR3 has 16 residues. The CDR3: CASSTLAGVVTDTQYF. The CDR3 region has the DNA TGTGCCAGCAGCACCCTAGCGGGAGTGGTCACAGATACGCAGTATTTT.

The CDR3 here is CASSLPPATNYGYTF. The CDR3 DNA is TGTGCCAGCAGTTTACCACCAGCTACTAACTATGGCTACACCTTC. The V call is TRBV6-5, the J call TRBJ1-2, with no clear D. Deletions cut 4 bases from V and 0 bases from J, with 12 bases between. The CDR3 loop spans 15 amino acids. Germline V CDR1 and CDR2: MNHEY, SVGAGI.

The CDR3 loop is CSVEDVGGYNEQFF. The CDR3, as DNA: TGCAGCGTTGAAGATGTCGGCGGATACAATGAGCAGTTCTTC. This chain joins TRBV29-1 and TRBJ2-1; D remains unclear. This CDR3 comprises 14 residues. Trimming pared 0 bases from V and 4 bases from J, leaving 10 bases between. Germline CDR1 is SQVTM and CDR2 is ANQGSEA.

This clonotype was counted between two and nine times. The chain employs TRBV19 and TRBJ2-3; D is perhaps TRBD2 (6 bases). Germline loops: CDR1 LNHDA, CDR2 SQIVND (reference sequence). Trimming removed 5 bases at V and 11 bases at J, with 17 bases between. The CDR3 extends over 13 amino acids. CDR3 coding DNA: TGTGCCAGTAGTCCACGCCCGGACGGGAGGCAGTATTTT. It translates to CASSPRPDGRQYF.

This clonotype came up a few times. The rearrangement joins TRBV7-9 to TRBJ2-3; D call uncertain. Germline V gives CDR1 SEHNR, CDR2 FQNEAQ (reference sequence). V was pared by 5 bases and J by 6 bases, with 18 bases between. The CDR3 loop spans 15 amino acids. The CDR3 region is CASSPAMGTRDTQYF. In nucleotides, the CDR3 is TGTGCCAGCAGCCCCGCGATGGGCACCCGCGATACGCAGTATTTT.

This clonotype was observed a few times. The chain recombines TRBV5-1 with TRBJ2-1; possibly TRBD1 or TRBD2 for D (5 bases each). V was pared by 4 bases and J by 2 bases, with 13 bases between. Per germline, CDR1 SGHRS and CDR2 YFSETQ. The CDR3 extends over 15 amino acids. The CDR3 DNA follows: TGCGCCAGCAGCATGTACGAGGGGACCTACAATGAGCAGTTCTTC. This sequence encodes CASSMYEGTYNEQFF.

A few counts support this clonotype. V usage is TRBV5-1 and J usage is TRBJ1-5, with 11 bases identical to TRBD1. The V and J ends lost 2 bases and 2 bases, in that order; junction bases with no gene match: 3. Germline CDR1 reads SGHRS; CDR2 reads YFSETQ. The CDR3 totals 16 residues. CDR3 DNA sequence: TGCGCCAGCAGCTTAGAGGGACAGGGGGGCAATCAGCCCCAGCATTTT. Amino acids: CASSLEGQGGNQPQHF.

The CDR3 loop reads CASSSLTSGSGGEQFF. CDR3 DNA sequence: TGTGCCAGCAGCTCCTTAACTAGCGGGAGTGGGGGGGAGCAGTTCTTC. V gene TRBV5-6 combines with J gene TRBJ2-1; 11 bases line up with TRBD2. The CDR3 runs to 16 residues. V shed 3 bases and J 10 bases; nucleotides not matched to a gene: 12. Germline V gives CDR1 SGHDT, CDR2 YYEEEE.

The rearrangement uses TRBV5-6 and TRBJ1-1, with TRBD1 identical over 9 bases. The germline V gene encodes CDR1 SGHDT and CDR2 YYEEEE. CDR3 size: 16 residues. V was pared by 1 base and J by 6 bases, with 10 bases of the junction left unmatched. This CDR3 is CASSLTRTGASAEAFF. Written as DNA, the CDR3 is TGTGCCAGCAGCTTGACCCGGACAGGGGCATCGGCTGAAGCTTTCTTT.

The V and J genes are TRBV10-3 and TRBJ1-4; D possibly corresponds to TRBD1 (5 bases). CDR1 ENHRY and CDR2 SYGVKD come from the germline V gene. There are 20 residues in the CDR3. With 0 bases removed from V and 2 bases from J, the gap between germline ends came to 22 bases. This CDR3 reads CAISESPRGGVLLTNEKLFF. The CDR3 DNA follows: TGTGCCATCAGTGAGTCTCCCCGCGGAGGGGTTCTGTTGACTAATGAAAAACTGTTTTTT.